What follows are 17 T cell receptor beta chains derived from one specimen sequenced in a study of technical replicates of blood from a handful of donors. Some clones are missing from TCRdb's copy, which holds only in-frame ones; the method was immunoSEQ multiplex PCR. The sample records over 55,000 clones, approximately 86% being singletons. The specimen sequenced was PBMCs. These receptors all stem from a human donor in good health. Some clones in this sample may be carry-over from other donors' samples.

As DNA, the CDR3 is TGCAGCGTTGAAAAACAGGGGATCGGCTATGGCTACACCTTC. This gives the protein CSVEKQGIGYGYTF. The chain employs TRBV29-1 and TRBJ1-2, with 7 bases lining up with TRBD1. Germline CDR1 and CDR2: SQVTM and ANQGSEA. This CDR3 spans 14 amino acids. V was pared by 2 bases and J by 4 bases, with 7 bases of the junction left unmatched.

The chain joins TRBV30 to TRBJ1-1; TRBD1 matches 7 bases. The CDR3 is 12 amino acids. With 1 base clipped from V and 6 bases from J, the junction kept 2 bases outside the gene matches. Germline-derived CDR1 and CDR2 are GTSNPN and SVGIG (reference sequence). This CDR3 reads CAWSEGTAEAFF. As DNA, the CDR3 is TGTGCCTGGAGTGAGGGGACAGCTGAAGCTTTCTTT. Filled out from reference TRBV30 and TRBJ1-1, the complete variable domain reads SQTIHQWPATLVQPVGSPLSLECTVEGTSNPNLYWYRQAAGRGLQLLFYSVGIGQISSEVPQNLSASRPQDRQFILSSKKLLLSDSGFYLCAWSEGTAEAFFGQGTRLTVV.

This clone was observed a few times. The chain has TRBV6-7 and TRBJ1-6; 7 bases agree with TRBD1. TRBV6-7 has ORF status, its function being uncertain. The CDR3 totals 15 residues. V lost 2 bases, J lost 5 bases, and 3 bases stayed unmatched. The CDR3 loop is CASSYPTGDNSPLHF. Here the CDR3 DNA reads TGTGCCAGCAGTTACCCCACAGGGGATAATTCACCCCTCCACTTT.

The genes are TRBV19 and TRBJ2-7; TRBD2 matches at 8 bases. The CDR3 runs to 15 residues. The V gene end was trimmed by 4 bases and the J gene end by 2 bases; junction bases not matched to a gene: 7. Germline CDR1 LNHDA, CDR2 SQIVND (reference sequence). The CDR3 sequence: CASSSVGLGAYEQYF. In DNA, the CDR3 is TGTGCCAGTAGTAGTGTGGGACTAGGGGCCTACGAGCAGTACTTC.

The genes are TRBV5-4 and TRBJ2-1; 12 nucleotides align to TRBD2. Germline V lookup: CDR1 SGHNT, CDR2 YYREEE (reference sequence). This CDR3 spans 17 amino acids. V trimming: 1 base; J trimming: 10 bases; junction bases outside the gene matches: 12. The CDR3 region is CASSLPRLAGVGWEQFF. As DNA, the CDR3 is TGTGCCAGCAGCTTGCCCCGACTAGCGGGAGTGGGCTGGGAGCAGTTCTTC.

The V gene is TRBV19, the J gene TRBJ2-3, with D possibly TRBD1 on 5 matching bases. CDR1 and CDR2 (germline): LNHDA, SQIVND (reference sequence). The CDR3 totals 14 residues. The germline V and J ends were trimmed by 5 bases and 4 bases, with 13 bases remaining between them. The CDR3 protein is CASSPRGFPDTQYF. The CDR3 DNA is TGTGCCAGTAGTCCTAGGGGTTTCCCAGATACGCAGTATTTT.

This sequence joins TRBV30 and TRBJ2-3; D is perhaps TRBD2 (7 bases). Germline V gene sequence: CDR1 GTSNPN, CDR2 SVGIG (reference sequence). The germline V and J ends were trimmed by 0 bases and 8 bases, with 12 bases remaining between them. The CDR3 runs to 13 residues. The CDR3 DNA follows: TGTGCCTGGAGTGTTGGGGGGGCCGGTACGCAGTATTTT. This gives the protein CAWSVGGAGTQYF.

The chain combines TRBV10-3 with TRBJ1-3, with 12 bases matching TRBD1. CDR3 length equals 15 residues. CDR1 is ENHRY, CDR2 SYGVKD, per germline. V shed 10 bases, J shed 2 bases, and the junction held 6 bases outside the gene matches. CDR3 sequence reads: CATGGDRGPGNTIYF. CDR3 nucleotide sequence: TGTGCCACAGGTGGGGACAGGGGGCCTGGAAACACCATATATTTT.

This clone was detected once. This CDR3 is CASSVTSGGALCFF. CDR3 nucleotide sequence: TGTGCCAGCAGTGTGACTAGCGGGGGGGCCCTTTGTTTCTTC. The chain carries TRBV6-1 and TRBJ2-1, with 14 bases aligning to TRBD2. The CDR3 is 14 amino acids. The ends lost 4 bases at V and 16 bases at J; junction bases unmatched: 9. CDR1 and CDR2 (germline): MNHNS, SASEGT.

This chain links TRBV5-4 with TRBJ1-2, with D perhaps TRBD1 (5 bases). V lost 3 bases to trimming and J lost 5 bases, with 17 bases between them. The CDR3 loop spans 15 amino acids. Germline loops: CDR1 SGHNT, CDR2 YYREEE (reference sequence). The CDR3 region has the DNA TGTGCCAGCAGCTCCGGGGAGGGGCAATCTTATGGCTACACCTTC. Its protein is CASSSGEGQSYGYTF. The full variable domain, completed using reference TRBV5-4 and TRBJ1-2, is ETGVTQSPTHLIKTRGQQVTLRCSSQSGHNTVSWYQQALGQGPQFIFQYYREEENGRGNFPPRFSGLQFPNYSSELNVNALELDDSALYLCASSSGEGQSYGYTFGSGTRLTVV.

The chain recombines TRBV19 with TRBJ2-3; D gene ambiguous. The CDR3 loop spans 16 amino acids. Germline V gene sequence: CDR1 LNHDA, CDR2 SQIVND (reference sequence). Trimming removed 0 bases from V and 2 bases from J, with 12 bases in between. The CDR3 loop reads CASSIEFSTLTDTQYF. CDR3 nucleotide sequence: TGTGCCAGTAGTATAGAATTCAGTACCCTCACAGATACGCAGTATTTT.

The gene calls are TRBV6-7 and TRBJ2-7; 7 bases align to TRBD2. TRBV6-7 is designated an ORF whose function remains uncertain. The V gene end was trimmed by 0 bases and the J gene end by 4 bases; junction bases not matched to a gene: 9. The CDR3 totals 16 residues. CDR3 sequence (DNA): TGTGCCAGCAGTTACTCCCTAGGCGGGAGTGTGTACGAGCAGTACTTC. This codes for CASSYSLGGSVYEQYF.

This chain links TRBV7-2 with TRBJ2-7; D may be TRBD2 (6 bases). This CDR3 spans 14 amino acids. Germline values: CDR1 SGHTA, CDR2 FQGNSA. V was shortened by 5 bases and J by 5 bases, with 16 bases between the two germline ends. The DNA of the CDR3 is TGTGCCAGCAGCGCACAGGAGGGATTCCACGAGCAGTACTTC. Its protein product is CASSAQEGFHEQYF.

The chain couples TRBV5-6 to TRBJ1-2, with 8 positions matching TRBD1. This CDR3 contains 15 residues. The trim removed 2 bases at V and 8 bases at J, leaving 11 bases unmatched. The V gene's germline CDR1 is SGHDT and CDR2 YYEEEE. CDR3 sequence reads: CASSLPGQAARGYTF. In DNA, the CDR3 is TGTGCCAGCAGCTTACCGGGACAGGCGGCGAGAGGCTACACCTTC.

CDR3 amino acids: CASSLGLAGALGQYF. CDR3 DNA sequence: TGTGCCAGCAGCCTAGGACTAGCGGGGGCCCTTGGGCAGTACTTC. The chain couples TRBV7-8 to TRBJ2-7; 13 bases map to TRBD2. This CDR3 region has 15 residues. Germline V gives CDR1 SGHVS, CDR2 FQNEAQ. V gave up 5 bases and J gave up 9 bases; unmatched junction bases: 10.

The gene calls are TRBV5-1 and TRBJ2-3; the D is unclear. Germline CDR1 reads SGHRS; CDR2 reads YFSETQ. Trimming took 0 bases from V and 0 from J, leaving 8 bases between them. The CDR3 spans 15 residues. This CDR3 reads CASSLEGGSTDTQYF. CDR3 in DNA: TGCGCCAGCAGCTTGGAAGGCGGAAGCACAGATACGCAGTATTTT.

The J gene is TRBJ2-6, the V gene TRBV5-4; D uncertain. The germline gives CDR1 SGHNT, CDR2 YYREEE (reference sequence). V was shortened by 4 bases and J by 0 bases, with 8 bases between the two germline ends. There are 15 residues in the CDR3. CDR3 bases: TGTGCCAGCAGCGGCGGTAGCTCTGGGGCCAACGTCCTGACTTTC. Translating it yields CASSGGSSGANVLTF.